The rows below give T cell receptor beta chains drawn from one sample of a study of cytomegalovirus exposure and HLA in healthy donors. Data came from immunoSEQ multiplex PCR; TCRdb stores just in-frame clones and leaves some out. The data show 150,000 to 200,000 clones, roughly 86% seen once. The sequenced sample consisted of PBMCs. The receptor source for this set is a woman aged 18-29 years in good health and CMV-seronegative. Each CDR3 is given with its conserved first and last residue. A D gene is named only where the DNA matches it firmly. Size is stated for part of the rows, as once, few or many counts, or as a class when the clone is expanded.

13 | NA | NA | TRBJ2-3 | TRBV6-4 | CASSGGSTDTQYF | TGTGCCAGCAGTGGCGGGAGCACAGATACGCAGTATTTT
15 | TRBD1 | NA | TRBJ1-1 | TRBV5-4 | CASSQRTGLITEAFF | TGTGCCAGCAGCCAACGGACAGGGTTAATCACTGAAGCTTTCTTT
14 | NA | NA | TRBJ2-7 | TRBV10-3 | CAISDPGRTYEQYF | TGTGCCATCAGTGATCCGGGGAGGACCTACGAGCAGTACTTC
17 | TRBD2 | NA | TRBJ2-7 | TRBV5-8 | CASSLYPRLASGYEQYF | TGTGCCAGCAGCTTGTATCCCCGACTAGCTAGCGGGTACGAGCAGTACTTC
15 | TRBD2 | NA | TRBJ2-3 | TRBV5-1 | CASSRLAGDTDTQYF | TGCGCCAGCAGCCGACTAGCGGGTGACACAGATACGCAGTATTTT
14 | NA | NA | TRBJ2-7 | TRBV10-3 | CAISTGTSTYEQYF | TGTGCCATCAGCACCGGGACTTCTACCTACGAGCAGTACTTC
15 | TRBD1 | NA | TRBJ1-1 | TRBV7-7 | CASRPPTGADTEAFF | TGTGCCAGCAGACCCCCGACAGGGGCGGACACTGAAGCTTTCTTT
15 | NA | NA | TRBJ2-3 | TRBV7-6 | CASSFSRGSTDTQYF | TGTGCCAGCAGCTTTTCCCGAGGAAGCACAGATACGCAGTATTTT
14 | NA | NA | TRBJ2-1 | TRBV6-1 | CATKGRGTRNEQFF | TGTGCCACCAAAGGACGGGGGACTCGGAATGAGCAGTTCTTC
16 | NA | NA | TRBJ2-3 | TRBV5-4 | CASSLGQTRSTDTQYF | TGTGCCAGCAGCTTGGGCCAAACTAGGAGCACAGATACGCAGTATTTT
13 | NA | few | TRBJ2-5 | TRBV6-4 | CASSSRSGETQYF | TGTGCCAGCAGTTCCCGCTCGGGAGAGACCCAGTACTTC
16 | TRBD2 | NA | TRBJ2-1 | TRBV7-9 | CASSLPGTSGGNEQFF | TGTGCCAGCAGCCTGCCCGGGACTAGCGGGGGTAATGAGCAGTTCTTC
15 | NA | NA | TRBJ1-1 | TRBV19 | CATHRGMGSLTDAFF | TGTGCCACCCATAGAGGGATGGGATCCCTTACCGACGCTTTCTTT
17 | NA | NA | TRBJ1-5 | TRBV7-7 | CASSLALVIRAHQPQHF | TGTGCCAGCAGCTTAGCGCTAGTCATCCGAGCCCATCAGCCCCAGCATTTT
12 | NA | NA | TRBJ2-2 | TRBV28 | CASSSRFGELFF | TGTGCCAGCAGTTCTCGGTTCGGGGAGCTGTTTTTT
14 | TRBD1 | NA | TRBJ2-5 | TRBV27 | CASTSDRDQETQYF | TGTGCCAGCACCTCGGACAGGGACCAAGAGACCCAGTACTTC
12 | NA | NA | TRBJ1-5 | TRBV27 | CASSFPGQPQHF | TGTGCCAGCAGTTTCCCAGGTCAGCCCCAGCATTTT
15 | TRBD1 | NA | TRBJ1-2 | TRBV25-1 | CASRSRTGGNYGYTF | TGTGCCAGCAGAAGCAGGACAGGGGGAAACTATGGCTACACCTTC
15 | TRBD1 | NA | TRBJ1-5 | TRBV6-5 | CASRRTGNSNQPQHF | TGTGCCAGCAGGCGGACAGGTAATAGCAATCAGCCCCAGCATTTT
17 | TRBD1 | NA | TRBJ1-2 | TRBV11-2 | CASSSLATSGGPGGYTF | TGTGCCAGCAGCTCCCTAGCGACCTCAGGGGGCCCGGGGGGCTACACCTTC